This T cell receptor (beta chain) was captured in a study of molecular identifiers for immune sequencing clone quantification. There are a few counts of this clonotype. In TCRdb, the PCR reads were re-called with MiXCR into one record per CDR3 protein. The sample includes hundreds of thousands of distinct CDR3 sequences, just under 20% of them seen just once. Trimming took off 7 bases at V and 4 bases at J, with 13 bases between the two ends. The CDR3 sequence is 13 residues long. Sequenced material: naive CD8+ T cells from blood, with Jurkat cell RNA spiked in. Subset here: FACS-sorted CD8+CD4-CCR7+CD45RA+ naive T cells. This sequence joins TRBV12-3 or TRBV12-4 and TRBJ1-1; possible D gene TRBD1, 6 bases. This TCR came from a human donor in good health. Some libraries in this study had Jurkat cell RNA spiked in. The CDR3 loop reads CASTATGSTEAFF. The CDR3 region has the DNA TGTGCCAGCACCGCCACAGGGAGCACTGAAGCTTTCTTT.